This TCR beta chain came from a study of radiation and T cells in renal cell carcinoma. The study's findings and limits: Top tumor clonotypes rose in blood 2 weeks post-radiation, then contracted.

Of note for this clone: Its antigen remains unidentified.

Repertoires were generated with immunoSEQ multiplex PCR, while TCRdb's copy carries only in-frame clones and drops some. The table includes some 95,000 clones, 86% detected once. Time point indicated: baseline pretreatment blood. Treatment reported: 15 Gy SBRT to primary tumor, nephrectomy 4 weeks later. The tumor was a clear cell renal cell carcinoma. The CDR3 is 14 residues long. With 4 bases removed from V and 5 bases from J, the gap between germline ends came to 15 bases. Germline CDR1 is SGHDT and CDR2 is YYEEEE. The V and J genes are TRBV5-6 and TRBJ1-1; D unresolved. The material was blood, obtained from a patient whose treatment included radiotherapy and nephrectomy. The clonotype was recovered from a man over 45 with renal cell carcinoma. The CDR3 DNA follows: TGTGCCAGCAGCCGAGACATGGCTCAGACTGAAGCTTTCTTT. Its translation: CASSRDMAQTEAFF.